This T cell receptor (beta chain) was identified during a study of early T cells in non-severe SARS-CoV-2 infection. Study background: The study sequenced bulk RNA from unsorted whole blood, with chains unpaired. General study points: Using VDJdb, the matching emphasized anti-spike CD8 responses while missing private and CD4 specificities.

This CDR3 contains 15 residues. CDR1 is SGHTS, CDR2 YDEGEE, per germline. Trimming removed 3 bases from V and 3 bases from J, with 16 bases in between. Tagging with unique molecular identifiers was applied to individual cDNA molecules. MiXCR, applied by TCRdb to the 5' RACE reads, yields one record per CDR3 protein. This sample has approximately 69,000 distinct CDR3 sequences, with roughly a tenth found just once. This clonotype was counted at least ten times. Its antigen remains unidentified. This clonotype originated in an adult who was a healthcare worker with PCR-confirmed SARS-CoV-2 infection or an uninfected control (not recorded which). This chain joins TRBV5-8 and TRBJ2-7; either TRBD1 or TRBD2 may fit D (5 bases each). The sample consisted of whole blood. In nucleotides, the CDR3 is TGTGCCAGCAGCTGGAGTGTCGTTGGGGGCTACGAGCAGTACTTC. It encodes CASSWSVVGGYEQYF.